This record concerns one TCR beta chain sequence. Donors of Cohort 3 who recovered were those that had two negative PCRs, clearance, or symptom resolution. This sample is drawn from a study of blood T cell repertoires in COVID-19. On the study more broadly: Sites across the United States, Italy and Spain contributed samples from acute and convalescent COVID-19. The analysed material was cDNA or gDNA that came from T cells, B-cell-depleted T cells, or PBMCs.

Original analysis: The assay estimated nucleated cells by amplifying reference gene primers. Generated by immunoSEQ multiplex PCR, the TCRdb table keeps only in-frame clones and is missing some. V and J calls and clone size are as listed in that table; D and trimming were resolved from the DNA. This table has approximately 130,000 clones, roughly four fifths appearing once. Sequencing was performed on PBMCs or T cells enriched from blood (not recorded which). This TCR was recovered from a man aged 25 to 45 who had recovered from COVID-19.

CDR3 DNA: TGTGCCAGCAGCACAGGGGTTGGAAACACCATATATTTT. This codes for CASSTGVGNTIYF. This chain connects TRBV7-2 to TRBJ1-3, with 7 positions matching TRBD1. The J segment lost 3 bases and the V segment lost 5 bases, leaving 1 base of the junction unmatched. Germline-derived CDR1 and CDR2 are SGHTA and FQGNSA. CDR3 length: 13 amino acids.